This T cell receptor (beta chain) was sequenced for a study of T cells after posttransplantation cyclophosphamide. Study-wide results and caveats: TRB overlap between skin or GI tissue T cells and blood was limited. Later blood repertoires were often dominated by clones from the donor CD8+ memory compartment.

The data were produced by immunoSEQ multiplex PCR, yet TCRdb's version contains in-frame clones alone and is incomplete. The sample holds 20,000 to 25,000 clones, and no clone turns up only once. At least ten counts were recorded for this clone. What it binds is not known. Germline V gene sequence: CDR1 MNHEY, CDR2 SVGAGI. This CDR3 comprises 14 residues. V shed 6 bases, J shed 4 bases, and the junction held 8 bases outside the gene matches. This sequence was found in a woman in her 50s in good health, CMV-negative, and a related stem cell transplant donor. Specimen: PBMCs. The rearrangement links TRBV6-5 to TRBJ1-1; 7 bases agree with TRBD1. The CDR3 loop reads CASSRQGGTTEAFF. The CDR3 DNA reads as TGTGCCAGCAGCCGACAGGGTGGGACCACTGAAGCTTTCTTT.